This T cell receptor beta chain was sequenced during a study of neurological immune-mediated disorders. MiXCR, applied by TCRdb to the 5' RACE reads, yields one record per CDR3 protein. This sample carries 33,000 or so distinct CDR3 sequences, around 6.8% of them seen once, and the ten largest clones take 4.4%. The CDR3 extends over 15 amino acids. Per the germline V gene, CDR1 is MNHEY and CDR2 is SVGAGI. The ends were cut back, 0 bases at V and 4 bases at J, with 12 bases in the middle. The chain has TRBV6-5 and TRBJ1-1; D might be TRBD1 (5 bases). This receptor was obtained from a woman aged 40 to 50 in good health. Sequences were obtained from PBMCs. CDR3 sequence: CASSYSPGGITEAFF. CDR3 DNA: TGTGCCAGCAGTTACTCCCCCGGGGGGATCACTGAAGCTTTCTTT.